The 18 T cell receptor beta chains presented below share a single source sample, sequenced in a study of T cells in Graves' hyperthyroidism and ophthalmopathy. RNA transcripts served as the template for amplifying TCR beta CDR3 regions. The HTBI primer set served for first-round RT-PCR of the TCR CDR3. Each CDR3 protein gets one entry after TCRdb re-called the multiplex PCR reads with MiXCR. Altogether roughly 740,000 distinct CDR3 sequences are present, 15% to 20% being singletons, with the ten largest covering roughly 8%. The sequenced material came from blood. These receptors originate from a man between 18 and 29 years old with Graves' hyperthyroidism.

The CDR3 loop is CASSLERGGASYNEQFF. CDR3 DNA sequence: TGTGCCAGCAGCTTAGAACGCGGCGGGGCCTCCTACAATGAGCAGTTCTTC. The genes are TRBV7-6 and TRBJ2-1; possibly TRBD2 for D (6 bases). The CDR3 length is 17 residues. Germline V lookup: CDR1 SGHVS, CDR2 FNYEAQ. The V and J ends lost 1 base and 0 bases respectively, with 13 bases between them.

This clonotype was counted only a few times. The chain has TRBV12-3 or TRBV12-4 and TRBJ1-2, with TRBD1 matching over 9 bases. This CDR3 is built from 14 residues. V shed 8 bases and J 8 bases; nucleotides not matched to a gene: 12. Here the CDR3 reads CASGFWDRVGGYTF. CDR3 in DNA: TGTGCCAGCGGCTTTTGGGACAGGGTAGGAGGCTACACCTTC.

This clonotype came up many times. The rearrangement joins TRBV3-1 to TRBJ1-5; no firm D call. This CDR3 has 13 amino acids. Germline assignment: CDR1 LGHDT and CDR2 YNNKEL (reference sequence). Trimming took off 0 bases at V and 5 bases at J, with 5 bases between the two ends. The chain's CDR3 is CASSQEWDQPQHF. CDR3 DNA: TGTGCCAGCAGCCAAGAATGGGATCAGCCCCAGCATTTT.

This clonotype was seen a handful of times. This chain joins TRBV20-1 and TRBJ2-5; 13 positions agree with TRBD2. CDR3 length: 18 amino acids. Germline lookup yields CDR1 DFQATT and CDR2 SNEGSKA (reference sequence). V shed 6 bases and J 7 bases; nucleotides not matched to a gene: 20. Here the CDR3 reads CSAGRGLAGVGSSLTQYF. The CDR3 bases are TGCAGTGCCGGGCGCGGACTAGCGGGAGTGGGGTCCTCGTTGACCCAGTACTTC.

This clonotype was observed at least ten times. The chain employs TRBV12-3 or TRBV12-4 and TRBJ2-2; TRBD1 or TRBD2 may be the D gene (7 bases each). Trimming took 5 bases from V and 3 from J, leaving 16 bases between them. This CDR3 spans 16 amino acids. CDR3 region: CASSNRGGADTGELFF. In DNA form, the CDR3 reads TGTGCCAGCAGTAACAGGGGAGGGGCCGACACCGGGGAGCTGTTTTTT.

The chain combines TRBV29-1 with TRBJ2-1; 7 nucleotides align to TRBD2. The CDR3 loop spans 13 amino acids. The V gene's germline CDR1 is SQVTM and CDR2 ANQGSEA. V was pared by 2 bases and J by 8 bases, with 6 bases of the junction left unmatched. CDR3 bases: TGCAGCGTTGAAAGCGGGACCCCTCATGAGCAGTTCTTC. Translated: CSVESGTPHEQFF.

This chain uses TRBV2 with TRBJ2-1; D gene ambiguous. V was pared by 4 bases and J by 4 bases, with 11 bases between. The length of the CDR3 is 14 residues. CDR1 SNHLY and CDR2 FYNNEI come from the germline V gene. The CDR3: CASSVASEYNEQFF. Written as DNA, the CDR3 is TGTGCCAGCAGTGTGGCCAGCGAATACAATGAGCAGTTCTTC.

The chain employs TRBV4-2 and TRBJ2-7; D is perhaps TRBD2 (6 bases). Germline loops: CDR1 LGHNA, CDR2 YNFKEQ. CDR3 length: 14 amino acids. V lost 4 bases and J lost 3, with 13 bases in between. The CDR3 is CASSPSRENYEQYF. The CDR3 DNA sequence: TGTGCCAGCAGCCCAAGTCGGGAGAACTACGAGCAGTACTTC.

In its sample, this clonotype was seen many times. The chain employs TRBV7-2 and TRBJ2-3; 8 bases fit TRBD2. The CDR3 extends over 16 amino acids. V trimming: 1 base; J trimming: 2 bases; junction bases outside the gene matches: 5. Per germline, CDR1 SGHTA and CDR2 FQGNSA. CDR3 nucleotide sequence: TGTGCCAGCAGCTTAGACGGCGGGAGGTCCACAGATACGCAGTATTTT. Translation gives CASSLDGGRSTDTQYF.

The chain employs TRBV29-1 and TRBJ2-2; 9 bases agree with TRBD1. CDR3 size: 15 residues. V trimming: 2 bases; J trimming: 3 bases; junction bases outside the gene matches: 4. In germline, CDR1 is SQVTM, CDR2 ANQGSEA. CDR3 protein: CSVENRDRDTGELFF. CDR3 nucleotides: TGCAGCGTTGAAAACCGGGACAGGGACACCGGGGAGCTGTTTTTT.

The chain joins TRBV9 to TRBJ2-1; no reliable D call. V lost 0 bases and J lost 7, with 17 bases in between. The CDR3 length is 16 residues. Germline V CDR1 and CDR2: SGDLS, YYNGEE. The CDR3 DNA sequence: TGTGCCAGCAGCGTAGAATCAAGGATCAACATAAATGAGCAGTTCTTC. Amino acid sequence: CASSVESRININEQFF.

This clonotype occurred a few times. The chain carries TRBV3-1 and TRBJ1-6, with 7 bases identical to TRBD1. Trimming removed 4 bases from V and 7 bases from J; junction bases left unmatched: 4. CDR3 length: 14 amino acids. Germline CDR1 and CDR2: LGHDT and YNNKEL (reference sequence). CDR3 nucleotides: TGTGCCAGCAGCCCGACAGGGATAAATTCACCCCTCCACTTT. Amino acid sequence: CASSPTGINSPLHF.

The CDR3 loop reads CASSTGPRGGTDTQYF. CDR3 sequence (DNA): TGTGCCAGCAGTACCGGACCTCGCGGGGGCACAGATACGCAGTATTTT. The rearrangement links TRBV6-1 to TRBJ2-3, with a possible D match to TRBD2 (6 bases). In germline, CDR1 is MNHNS, CDR2 SASEGT. Trimming cost V 5 bases and J 1 base, with 16 bases left between them. The CDR3 totals 16 residues.

This clonotype showed up many times. This chain joins TRBV2 and TRBJ2-3; 12 nucleotides match TRBD2. Germline CDR1 reads SNHLY; CDR2 reads FYNNEI. With 1 base clipped from V and 2 bases from J, the junction kept 1 base outside the gene matches. This CDR3 region has 16 residues. CDR3 DNA sequence: TGTGCCAGCAGTGAAGGACTAGCGGGGGTCACAGATACGCAGTATTTT. The encoded protein is CASSEGLAGVTDTQYF.

This clonotype was recorded once. Since a much larger clone is just one base distant, this may be a read error. The rearrangement joins TRBV15 to TRBJ2-5; D is perhaps TRBD1 (6 bases). Germline loops: CDR1 LNHNV, CDR2 YYDKDF (reference sequence). This CDR3 is 15 amino acids long. CDR3 in amino acids: CATSGITGLRETQNF. The CDR3 coding sequence is TGTGCCACCAGCGGAATTACAGGGTTGAGAGAGACCCAGAACTTC.

Ten or more counts support this clonotype. The rearrangement links TRBV6-1 to TRBJ2-7, with D perhaps TRBD1 (5 bases). The V and J ends lost 1 base and 4 bases respectively, with 11 bases between them. In germline, CDR1 is MNHNS, CDR2 SASEGT. This CDR3 region has 14 residues. The CDR3 reads CASSEEYRQYEQYF. CDR3 DNA sequence: TGTGCCAGCAGTGAAGAGTACAGACAGTACGAGCAGTACTTC.

This clonotype was recorded many times. This sequence joins TRBV12-3 or TRBV12-4 and TRBJ1-1; 7 bases fit TRBD1. The CDR3 has 11 residues. J was trimmed by 10 bases and V by 5 bases; bases with no gene match: 4. The CDR3 DNA sequence: TGTGCCAGCAGTGAGGGGGCAGGAGCTTTCTTT. The encoded protein is CASSEGAGAFF.

The chain joins TRBV14 to TRBJ2-7; no firm D call. Trimming took 1 base from V and 0 from J, leaving 10 bases between them. This CDR3 spans 15 amino acids. Germline CDR1 reads SGHDN; CDR2 reads FVKESK. CDR3 DNA sequence: TGTGCCAGCAGCCAAGGGTGGTATAGCTCCTACGAGCAGTACTTC. This codes for CASSQGWYSSYEQYF.